The next 23 T cell receptor beta chains were all read from a single sample in a study of Graves' ophthalmopathy and Graves' hyperthyroidism. From RNA, the CDR3 regions of TCR beta chains were amplified and sequenced. Second-round multiplex PCR followed a first-round RT-PCR using HTBI primers. TCRdb re-derived calls from the multiplex PCR reads in MiXCR, one entry per CDR3 protein. The sample carries approximately 1.2 million distinct CDR3 sequences, less than 45% recorded once. What was sequenced was peripheral blood or thyroid tissue (not recorded which). The origin of the receptors is an adult man with Graves' hyperthyroidism.

There are many counts of this clonotype. V is TRBV12-3 or TRBV12-4 and J is TRBJ1-3, with TRBD1 matching 9 bases. J lost 8 bases, V lost 6 bases, and 8 bases had no gene match. This CDR3 contains 14 residues. The CDR3 protein is CASRAGQGADTIYF. DNA for the CDR3: TGTGCCAGCAGAGCGGGACAGGGCGCTGACACCATATATTTT.

Regarding this clonotype: One end of the junction is discordant with germline, which a read error may explain. The chain is built from TRBV7-2 and TRBJ2-7; possibly TRBD2 for D (6 bases). This CDR3 contains 14 residues. Germline V gene lookup returns CDR1 SGHTA and CDR2 FQGNSA. CDR3 nucleotides: TGTGCCAGCAGCTTTGTCGGGAGATCCTACGGGCAGTACTTC. Protein product: CASSFVGRSYGQYF. Based on the CDR3 plus reference TRBV7-2 and TRBJ2-7, the full variable domain is GAGVSQSPSNKVTEKGKDVELRCDPISGHTALYWYRQSLGQGLEFLIYFQGNSAPDKSGLPSDRFSAERTGGSVSTLTIQRTQQEDSAVYLCASSFVGRSYGQYFGPGTRLTVT.

The chain has TRBV25-1 and TRBJ2-2, with D unclear. Germline V CDR1 and CDR2: MGHDK, SYGVNS. This CDR3 has 12 amino acids. V lost 4 bases to trimming and J lost 7 bases, with 7 bases between them. The CDR3 nucleotides read TGTGCCAGCAGTGTGAATGTCGGGGAGCTGTTTTTT. It encodes CASSVNVGELFF.

The sample holds many counts of this clonotype. This chain joins TRBV5-1 and TRBJ2-5; D is possibly TRBD1 (6 bases). The V gene's germline CDR1 is SGHRS and CDR2 YFSETQ. Trimming shortened V by 2 bases and J by 7 bases, and 15 bases separated the two germline ends. The CDR3 has 14 residues. The CDR3 coding sequence is TGCGCCAGCAGCTTCCAGACAGGCCCGGGGACCCAGTACTTC. Translating it yields CASSFQTGPGTQYF.

This clonotype was counted only a few times. The chain is built from TRBV9 and TRBJ1-5; D remains unclear. The CDR3 loop spans 18 amino acids. Germline CDR1 is SGDLS and CDR2 is YYNGEE. V was pared by 4 bases and J by 0 bases, with 20 bases between. CDR3 in amino acids: CASSQEWARTYSNQPQHF. The DNA of the CDR3 is TGTGCCAGCAGCCAAGAATGGGCCCGCACCTATAGCAATCAGCCCCAGCATTTT.

Remarks on this clonotype: A much more abundant neighbour one base away suggests this may be a read error. CDR3 DNA sequence: TGTGCCAGCAGTTTTGGCAGGTTCTACGAGCAGTACTTC. This gives the protein CASSFGRFYEQYF. The genes are TRBV27 and TRBJ2-7; D is uncertain. The CDR3 has 13 amino acids. CDR1 is MNHEY and CDR2 is SMNVEV in the germline V gene (reference sequence). V lost 3 bases, J lost 3 bases, and 9 bases lay in between.

Of note for this clonotype: A single base separates this from a much larger clone, so it may be a read error. The chain recombines TRBV14 with TRBJ2-7; D might be TRBD2 (6 bases). This CDR3 has 16 amino acids. CDR1 is SGHDN, CDR2 FVKESK, per germline. Trimming stripped 1 base from V and 0 bases from J, with 13 bases between. The CDR3 DNA reads TGTGCCAGCAGCCAAGTCCGGGGGTGCCGCTCCTACGAGCAGTACTTC. Protein: CASSQVRGCRSYEQYF.

Notes on this clonotype: One end of the junction does not line up with germline, which may come from a read error. The V gene is TRBV7-8, the J gene TRBJ2-7; D uncertain. From germline, CDR1 is SGHVS and CDR2 FQNEAQ. The CDR3 has 8 amino acids. As DNA, the CDR3 is TGTGCCAGCAGCTCCGGTGGCTTC. Translating it yields CASSSGGF. The whole variable domain, filled in from reference TRBV7-8 and TRBJ2-7, reads GAGVSQSPRYKVAKRGQDVALRCDPISGHVSLFWYQQALGQGPEFLTYFQNEAQLDKSGLPSDRFFAERPEGSVSTLKIQRTQQEDSAVYLCASSSGGFGPGTRLTVT.

This clonotype came up a few times. This chain connects TRBV5-1 to TRBJ1-4, with D uncertain. V dropped 5 bases and J dropped 4 bases, with 12 bases sitting between them. This CDR3 is 14 amino acids long. CDR1 SGHRS and CDR2 YFSETQ come from the germline V gene. CDR3 loop: CASRRGGDNEKLFF. CDR3 DNA: TGCGCCAGCAGGCGTGGTGGAGATAATGAAAAACTGTTTTTT.

This clonotype was seen a few times. J is TRBJ2-3 and V is TRBV25-1; D remains unclear. The CDR3 sequence is 15 residues long. V was cut by 0 bases and J by 2 bases, with 9 bases left in between. The germline CDR1 and CDR2 sequences are MGHDK and SYGVNS. The CDR3 nucleotides are TGTGCCAGCAGTGAATACCGTCTTAACACAGATACGCAGTATTTT. Its protein product is CASSEYRLNTDTQYF. Based on the CDR3 plus reference TRBV25-1 and TRBJ2-3, the full variable domain is EADIYQTPRYLVIGTGKKITLECSQTMGHDKMYWYQQDPGMELHLIHYSYGVNSTEKGDLSSESTVSRIRTEHFPLTLESARPSHTSQYLCASSEYRLNTDTQYFGPGTRLTVL.

This clonotype has a handful of counts. A read error may explain this, as a much larger clone is one base away. The chain uses TRBV10-3 and TRBJ2-2, with D possibly being TRBD1 (5 bases). The CDR3 has 13 amino acids. Trimming removed 2 bases at V and 5 bases at J, with 6 bases between. CDR1 and CDR2 (germline): ENHRY, SYGVKD. The CDR3 sequence is CAISEPGTGELFF. The CDR3 DNA follows: TGTGCCATCAGTGAGCCAGGGACCGGGGAGCTGTTTTTT.

This CDR3 is CASSRRFAQEKLFF. In DNA, the CDR3 is TGCGCCAGCAGCCGCCGCTTCGCTCAAGAAAAACTGTTTTTT. This rearrangement joins TRBV5-1 to TRBJ1-4; D gene uncertain. CDR1 and CDR2 from the germline V gene are SGHRS and YFSETQ. The V gene lost 4 bases and the J gene lost 8 bases, with 15 bases spanning the gap. The CDR3 runs 14 residues.

This clonotype was detected many times. J is TRBJ1-5 and V is TRBV2; D is unresolved. Germline-derived CDR1 and CDR2 are SNHLY and FYNNEI. The V end was cut by 3 bases, the J end by 6 bases, with 6 bases between. The CDR3 spans 12 residues. CDR3 region: CASSDTGQPQHF. CDR3 nucleotides: TGTGCCAGCAGTGATACCGGTCAGCCCCAGCATTTT.

This clonotype was recorded at least ten times. The gene calls are TRBV7-2 and TRBJ2-5; no reliable D call. Trimming took 5 bases from V and 4 from J, leaving 11 bases between them. This CDR3 is 13 amino acids long. The V gene's germline CDR1 is SGHTA and CDR2 FQGNSA. CDR3 protein: CASSPRRLETQYF. CDR3 coding DNA: TGTGCCAGCAGCCCGCGAAGACTAGAGACCCAGTACTTC.

This clonotype came up many times. J is TRBJ1-5 and V is TRBV12-3 or TRBV12-4, with D tentatively TRBD1 (6 bases). The V and J ends lost 3 bases and 5 bases respectively, with 11 bases between them. The CDR3 is 14 residues long. The CDR3 protein is CASSLQGMDQPQHF. The CDR3 nucleotides read TGTGCCAGCAGTTTGCAGGGGATGGATCAGCCCCAGCATTTT.

J is TRBJ1-1 and V is TRBV7-3; 8 nucleotides agree with TRBD1. In germline, CDR1 is SGHTA, CDR2 FQGTGA. The CDR3 has 16 residues. The J segment lost 5 bases and the V segment lost 5 bases, leaving 13 bases of the junction unmatched. The CDR3 loop is CASSHSGGVGATEAFF. CDR3 coding DNA: TGTGCCAGCAGCCATTCAGGGGGCGTGGGGGCAACTGAAGCTTTCTTT.

The V call is TRBV10-3, the J call TRBJ1-1; 7 nucleotides agree with TRBD1. Trimming took 7 bases from V and 4 from J; bases not matched to a gene: 9. The CDR3 is made up of 14 amino acids. The germline gives CDR1 ENHRY, CDR2 SYGVKD. CDR3 DNA: TGTGCCATCACTAGACAGGGTGAGGGCACTGAAGCTTTCTTT. This encodes CAITRQGEGTEAFF.

This clonotype was seen ten or more times. V and J are TRBV4-3 and TRBJ1-2; D is possibly TRBD1 (5 bases). Deletions cut 4 bases from V and 4 bases from J, with 16 bases between. The CDR3 has 15 residues. Germline CDR1 reads LGHNA; CDR2 reads YSLEER. The CDR3 spells CASSPVGTDGYGYTF. CDR3 DNA: TGCGCCAGCAGCCCCGTCGGGACGGACGGCTATGGCTACACCTTC.

The chain couples TRBV14 to TRBJ2-7; 9 bases are a match to TRBD2. Germline CDR1 SGHDN, CDR2 FVKESK. CDR3 length: 14 amino acids. V lost 6 bases, J lost 4 bases, and 7 bases stayed unmatched. The CDR3 region is CASRRTSEHYEQYF. Here the CDR3 DNA reads TGTGCCAGCAGGAGGACTAGCGAACATTACGAGCAGTACTTC.

This clonotype was seen only a few times. V is TRBV10-3 and J is TRBJ1-2; D ambiguous. Trimming took off 4 bases at V and 4 bases at J, with 28 bases between the two ends. CDR1 and CDR2 (germline): ENHRY, SYGVKD. This CDR3 is 19 amino acids long. The CDR3 DNA is TGTGCCATCAGTGGACGTGGCTTACCGATACTAGGGCGAGGCTATGGCTACACCTTC. Protein sequence: CAISGRGLPILGRGYGYTF.

This sequence joins TRBV9 and TRBJ2-7; D is unclear. The length of the CDR3 is 15 residues. Germline-derived CDR1 and CDR2 are SGDLS and YYNGEE. The ends were cut back, 4 bases at V and 2 bases at J, with 16 bases in the middle. The CDR3 protein is CASSPRAGAAYEQYF. DNA of the CDR3: TGTGCCAGCAGCCCTCGAGCTGGAGCTGCCTACGAGCAGTACTTC.

The chain links TRBV4-1 to TRBJ1-2; no reliable D call. V shed 0 bases and J shed 12 bases, with 17 bases lying between them. The CDR3 has 14 residues. CDR1 is MGHRA, CDR2 YSYEKL, per germline. The CDR3 DNA is TGCGCCAGCAGCCAAGATATCCGAGGGAATGGAAACACCTTC. Translating gives CASSQDIRGNGNTF.

This clonotype was seen ten or more times. The chain couples TRBV20-1 to TRBJ2-5; tentative D call: TRBD2 (6 bases). The CDR3 sequence is 11 residues long. V was cut by 3 bases and J by 9 bases, with 11 bases left in between. Germline CDR1 is DFQATT and CDR2 is SNEGSKA (reference sequence). CDR3 bases: TGCAGTGCTAGGGGGGGAGCGGCCCAGTACTTC. Protein sequence: CSARGGAAQYF.